This paragraph covers one T cell receptor (beta chain) sequence. Once RNA had been extracted, it was reverse transcribed into cDNA to act as the sequencing template. Clones were read by immunoSEQ multiplex PCR, and TCRdb kept only the in-frame ones, dropping some. The top ten clones hold more than 15% of a sample with about 140,000 clones, 45% to 65% of them seen once. Treatment meaning: oral pan-JAK inhibitor, 5-10 mg twice daily. Collection of lesional scalp punch biopsies and peripheral blood was performed in alopecia areata patients. This record belongs to a study of CD8+ T cells in alopecia areata. The origin of this receptor is a human donor with alopecia areata. The input for sequencing was CD8+ T cells sorted from blood, taken at week 4, from a patient treated with tofacitinib.

CDR3 sequence (DNA): TGTGCCAGCTCAGGGACGAGGGCGCGGCAGCCCCAGCATTTT. Encoded protein: CASSGTRARQPQHF. The V gene is TRBV18, the J gene TRBJ1-5, with a possible D match to TRBD1 (5 bases). CDR1 is KGHSH, CDR2 LQKENI, per germline. This CDR3 comprises 14 residues. Trimming removed 5 bases at V and 7 bases at J, with 15 bases between. The complete variable domain, with remaining parts taken from reference TRBV18 and TRBJ1-5, reads NAGVMQNPRHLVRRRGQEARLRCSPMKGHSHVYWYRQLPEEGLKFMVYLQKENIIDESGMPKERFSAEFPKEGPSILRIQQVVRGDSAAYFCASSGTRARQPQHFGDGTRLSIL.